This record covers a single T cell receptor (beta chain). The sample belongs to a study of blood T cells in healthy people across ages. For the study at large: About one barcoded beta molecule per two T cells came from capture by template switching.

A sample-barcoded 5' primer and a J-beta primer mix were used in a second PCR of roughly 6 to 11 cycles. Researchers report that a template-switch adaptor with 12 random nucleotides tagged each cDNA molecule. TCRdb used MiXCR to reprocess the 5' RACE reads, holding one entry per CDR3 protein. The data contain 850,000 to 1,300,000 distinct CDR3 sequences, 45% of them seen just once; the ten biggest clones take up under 20%. They isolated at least 6 million PBMCs from each sample. Germline V lookup: CDR1 DFQATT, CDR2 SNEGSKA (reference sequence). The CDR3 has 14 amino acids. V gene TRBV20-1 combines with J gene TRBJ2-1; D is possibly TRBD2 (6 bases). The J call may be wrong; the DNA end is better matched by TRBJ2-7. The sequence came from a woman aged 60-75 years in good health. Sequencing used blood. As DNA, the CDR3 is TGCAGTGCTGAGGGACTGAGCTCCTACAATGAGCAGTACTTC. It codes for CSAEGLSSYNEQYF.